This T cell receptor (beta chain) was identified in a study of blood T cell repertoires in COVID-19. About the research overall: Whether acute or convalescent, the COVID-19 samples came from the United States, Italy and Spain. PBMCs, B-cell-depleted T cells, or T cells provided the cDNA or gDNA that made up the material.

Germline V gene sequence: CDR1 MNHEY, CDR2 SVGAGI. The CDR3 is 15 amino acids. V lost 2 bases, J lost 3 bases, and 3 bases stayed unmatched. Authors' processing steps: Estimation of nucleated cell counts relied on the amplification of reference gene primers. Assay: immunoSEQ multiplex PCR; the TCRdb copy retains only in-frame clones and omits some. V and J calls and clone size are copied from that table; D and trimming were computed from the DNA. The sample lists about 190,000 clones; about 86% were seen once. This clone was seen a single time. The sample consisted of peripheral blood. The source of this sequence is a woman under 40 with active or convalescent COVID-19. The chain carries TRBV6-5 and TRBJ2-2; 7 bases are a match to TRBD1. CDR3 protein: CASSYTGQYTGELFF. The CDR3 DNA reads TGTGCCAGCAGTTACACGGGACAGTACACCGGGGAGCTGTTTTTT.